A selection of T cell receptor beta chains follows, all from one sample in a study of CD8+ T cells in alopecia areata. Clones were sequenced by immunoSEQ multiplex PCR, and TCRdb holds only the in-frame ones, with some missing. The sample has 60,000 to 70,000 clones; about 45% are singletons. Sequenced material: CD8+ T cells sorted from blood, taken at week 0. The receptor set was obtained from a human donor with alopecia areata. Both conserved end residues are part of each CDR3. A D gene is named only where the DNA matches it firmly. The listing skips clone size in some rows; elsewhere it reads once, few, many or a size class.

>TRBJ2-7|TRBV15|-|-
TGTGCCACCAGCAGAGAGAGGGGCTACGAGCAGTACTTC
CATSRERGYEQYF
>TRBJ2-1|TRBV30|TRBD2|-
TGTGCCTGGAGGACTAGCCTAGGTCCCAATGAGCAGTTCTTC
CAWRTSLGPNEQFF
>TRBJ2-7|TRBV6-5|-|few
TGTGCCAGCAGTTACTCGGCCGGCAGGGTCTGGGAGCAGTACTTC
CASSYSAGRVWEQYF
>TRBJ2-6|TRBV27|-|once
TGTGCCAGCAGTTCCCACCGACCGGGGGGCCCGGGAAAAAGTCTCAGCGTCCTGACTTTC
CASSSHRPGGPGKSLSVLTF
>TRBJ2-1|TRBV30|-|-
TGTGCCTGGAGTGTAAACTCCTACAATGAGCAGTTCTTC
CAWSVNSYNEQFF
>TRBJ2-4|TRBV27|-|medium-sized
TGTGCCAGCAGTTTGTTACCCCTCGACAAAAACATTCAGTACTTC
CASSLLPLDKNIQYF
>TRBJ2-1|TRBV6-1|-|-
TGTGCCAGCAGTCCGGACAGAACGCAGTTCTTC
CASSPDRTQFF
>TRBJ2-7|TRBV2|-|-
TGTGCCAGCAGTTTGGTTGGACCCGGCTACGAGCAGTACTTC
CASSLVGPGYEQYF
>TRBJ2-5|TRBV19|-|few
TGTGCCAGTAGGGGAGAAATCCAAGAGACCCAGTACTTC
CASRGEIQETQYF
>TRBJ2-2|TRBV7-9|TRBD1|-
TGTGCCAACCCGCCGGGACAGGGTGTAGGCACCGGGGAGCTGTTTTTT
CANPPGQGVGTGELFF
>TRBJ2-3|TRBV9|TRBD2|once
TGTGCCACGTCCGCTAGCGGGAGAACAGATACGCAGTATTTT
CATSASGRTDTQYF
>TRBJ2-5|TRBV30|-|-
TGTGCCTGGCATAGCGGAAGTGAAGAGACCCAGTACTTC
CAWHSGSEETQYF
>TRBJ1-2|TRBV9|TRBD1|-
TGTGCCAGCAGCCCCGGGACAGGGGCCTATGGAGGTGGCTACACCTTC
CASSPGTGAYGGGYTF
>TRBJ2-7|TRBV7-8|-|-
TGTGCCAGCAGCGCCCAGGGGGGGCTGGACGAGCAGTACTTC
CASSAQGGLDEQYF
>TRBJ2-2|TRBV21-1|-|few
TGTGCCAGCTCCTTGGGTCAGGGAATCCCGAACACCGGGGAGCTGTTTTTT
CASSLGQGIPNTGELFF
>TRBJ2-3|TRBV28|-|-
TGTGCCAGCAGCGCCTCACTTATGTCAGATACGCAGTATTTT
CASSASLMSDTQYF
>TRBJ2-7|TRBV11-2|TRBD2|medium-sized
TGTGCCAGCAGCTTGGGACTATCGGGAAATCTCTACGAGCAGTACTTC
CASSLGLSGNLYEQYF
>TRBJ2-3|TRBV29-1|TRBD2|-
TGCAGCGTCGGACTAGCGGAAACGATTGGTGATACGCAGTATTTT
CSVGLAETIGDTQYF
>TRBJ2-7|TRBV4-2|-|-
TGTGCCAGCTCAAACTACGAGCAGTACTTC
CASSNYEQYF
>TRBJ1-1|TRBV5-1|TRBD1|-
TGCGCCAGCAGCCAGACAGGGGGGAACACTGAAGCTTTCTTT
CASSQTGGNTEAFF
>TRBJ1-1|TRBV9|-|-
TGTGCCAGCAGCACCCCCCCGGGGGCTGTTTTGAACACTGAAGCTTTCTTT
CASSTPPGAVLNTEAFF
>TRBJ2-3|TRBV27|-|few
TGTGCCAGCAGTTCCAGGGGTGCAGATACGCAGTATTTT
CASSSRGADTQYF
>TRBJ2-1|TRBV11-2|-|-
TGTGCCAGCAGCGCCCTTTCGGGAGTCTACAATGAGCAGTTCTTC
CASSALSGVYNEQFF
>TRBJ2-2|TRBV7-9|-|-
TGTGCCAGCAGCTCCCCCCATGACGGGGAGCTGTTTTTT
CASSSPHDGELFF
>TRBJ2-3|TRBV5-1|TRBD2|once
TGCGCCAGCAGCCTACTAGCGGGAGTGGCGGATACGCAGTATTTT
CASSLLAGVADTQYF
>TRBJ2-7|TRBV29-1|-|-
TGCAGCGTCCTCGGGGTTGGGGAGATCTCCTACGAGCAGTACTTC
CSVLGVGEISYEQYF
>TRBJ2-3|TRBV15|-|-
TGTGCCACCAGCAGAGATTTAGGGGGTCTCACAGATACGCAGTATTTT
CATSRDLGGLTDTQYF
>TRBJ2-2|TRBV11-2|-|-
TGTGCCAGCAGCCCGTCCGGGGAGCTGTTTTTT
CASSPSGELFF
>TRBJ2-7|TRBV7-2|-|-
TGTGCCAGCCGAAGGGGCTACGAGCAGTACTTC
CASRRGYEQYF
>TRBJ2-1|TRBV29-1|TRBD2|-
TGCAGCGGGCGGGAGGCCGACTGCAATGAGCAGTTCTTC
CSGREADCNEQFF
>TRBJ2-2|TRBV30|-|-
TGTGCCTGGTTACCTAACTCGGGGGAGCTGTTTTTT
CAWLPNSGELFF
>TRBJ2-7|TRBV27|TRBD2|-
TGTGCCAGCAGTCTCAGCGGGATACCCTACGAGCAGTACTTC
CASSLSGIPYEQYF
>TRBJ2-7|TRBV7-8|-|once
TGTGCCAGCAGCTTAGGACTGAGCTCCTACGAGCAGTACTTC
CASSLGLSSYEQYF